This record covers a single TCR beta chain. The target antigen is unknown. Germline CDR1 reads SGHRS; CDR2 reads YFSETQ. Trimming stripped 0 bases from V and 8 bases from J, with 11 bases between. The CDR3 covers 13 residues. Using immunoSEQ multiplex PCR, the repertoire was profiled, and TCRdb retains in-frame clones only, with some absent. The top ten clones hold around 1.1% of a sample with millions of clones, approximately 95% of them seen once. CD45RO-negative, CCR7-selected cells formed the naive CD8 fraction, which excluded terminally differentiated effector memory CD45RA+ cells. All donors qualified as healthy HIV-negative adults and had experienced no recent acute infections or vaccinations. This specimen belongs to a study of shared clonotypes between healthy human individuals. Findings and caveats of the study: Sampling included only blood; tissue repertoires likely differ.

The sequenced sample consisted of naive CD8+ T cells sorted from blood. This receptor was identified in a man between 18 and 29 years old in good health. The J gene is TRBJ2-5, the V gene TRBV5-1, with D possibly being TRBD1 or TRBD2 (5 bases each). In DNA form, the CDR3 reads TGCGCCAGCAGCTTGGCCCCGAGGGACACCCAGTACTTC. Translating gives CASSLAPRDTQYF.